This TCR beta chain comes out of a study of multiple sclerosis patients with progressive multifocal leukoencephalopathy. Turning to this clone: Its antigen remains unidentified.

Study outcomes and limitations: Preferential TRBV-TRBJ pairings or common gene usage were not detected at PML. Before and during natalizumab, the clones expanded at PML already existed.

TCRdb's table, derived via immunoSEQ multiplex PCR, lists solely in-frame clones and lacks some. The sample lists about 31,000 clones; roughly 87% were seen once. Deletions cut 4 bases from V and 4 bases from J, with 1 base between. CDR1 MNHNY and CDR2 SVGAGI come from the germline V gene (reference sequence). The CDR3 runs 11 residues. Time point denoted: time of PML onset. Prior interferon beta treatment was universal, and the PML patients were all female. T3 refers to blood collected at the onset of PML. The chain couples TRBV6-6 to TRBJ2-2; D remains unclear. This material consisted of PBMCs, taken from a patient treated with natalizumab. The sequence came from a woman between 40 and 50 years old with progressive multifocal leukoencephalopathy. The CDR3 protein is CASSFTGELFF. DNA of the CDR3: TGTGCCAGCAGTTTCACCGGGGAGCTGTTTTTT.